This TCR beta chain was observed in a study of cytotoxic CD8 clonotypes in ibrutinib-treated CLL. Study context: By median roughly 62 months, 12 had progressed and around 15 stayed remitted; responses had been 2 complete and around 24 partial. Response samples were taken after a median of about 12 months on treatment, range 6 to 36.

Germline assignment: CDR1 MDHEN and CDR2 SYDVKM. V lost 5 bases and J 0 bases, leaving 14 bases between the germline ends. The CDR3 loop spans 16 amino acids. General study points: Baseline clonality was higher than in age-matched healthy donors and moved in step with circulating CD8+ T-cell counts.

Measured with immunoSEQ multiplex PCR; TCRdb has only the in-frame clones, and not every one. Among hundreds of thousands of clones listed, around three quarters were seen once. A remark on this clone: Its specificity is unknown.

The rearrangement links TRBV28 to TRBJ2-1; tentatively, D is TRBD2 (7 bases). The sample consisted of PBMCs, taken after 24 months of ibrutinib treatment. This sequence originates from a human donor with chronic lymphocytic leukemia. DNA for the CDR3: TGTGCCAGCAGTCCACCGCGGGGGCTCTCCTACAATGAGCAGTTCTTC. This translates into CASSPPRGLSYNEQFF.